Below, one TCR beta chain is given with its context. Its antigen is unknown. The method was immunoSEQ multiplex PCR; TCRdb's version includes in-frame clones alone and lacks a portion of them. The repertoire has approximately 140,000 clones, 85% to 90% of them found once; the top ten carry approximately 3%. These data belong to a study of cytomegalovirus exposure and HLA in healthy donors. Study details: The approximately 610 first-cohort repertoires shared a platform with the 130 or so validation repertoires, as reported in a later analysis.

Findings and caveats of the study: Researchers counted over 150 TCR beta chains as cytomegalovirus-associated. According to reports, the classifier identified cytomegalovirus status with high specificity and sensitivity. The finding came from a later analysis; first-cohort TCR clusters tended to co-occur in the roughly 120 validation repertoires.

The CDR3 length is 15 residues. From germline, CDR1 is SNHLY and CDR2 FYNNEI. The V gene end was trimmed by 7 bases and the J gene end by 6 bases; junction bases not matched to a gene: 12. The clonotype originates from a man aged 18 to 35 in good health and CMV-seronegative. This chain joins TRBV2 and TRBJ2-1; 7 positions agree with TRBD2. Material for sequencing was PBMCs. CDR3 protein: CASKVGLERGNEQFF. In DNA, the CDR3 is TGTGCCAGCAAGGTCGGACTAGAGCGAGGCAATGAGCAGTTCTTC.